The 11 T cell receptor beta chains below come from one sample, sequenced in a study of shared T cell receptors in the human thymus. TCRdb's copy holds only in-frame clones and misses some; the assay was immunoSEQ multiplex PCR. The sample has approximately 400,000 clones; 85% to 95% are singletons. What was sequenced was thymocytes. The receptor source for this set is a human donor.

The rearrangement joins TRBV7-9 to TRBJ2-5; D unresolved. The CDR3 runs to 12 residues. V was clipped by 5 bases and J by 1 base, with 5 bases between them. Germline lookup yields CDR1 SEHNR and CDR2 FQNEAQ (reference sequence). DNA of the CDR3: TGTGCCAGCAGCCGGTCCCAAGAGACCCAGTACTTC. Translated, it gives CASSRSQETQYF.

CDR3 region: CASSYTPRGDNEQFF. The DNA for the CDR3 is TGTGCCAGCAGTTACACCCCCCGGGGGGACAATGAGCAGTTCTTC. The genes are TRBV27 and TRBJ2-1; 7 bases are a match to TRBD2. In germline, CDR1 is MNHEY, CDR2 SMNVEV (reference sequence). There are 15 residues in the CDR3. V shed 4 bases and J 5 bases; nucleotides not matched to a gene: 8.

The chain uses TRBV27 and TRBJ2-7, with a tentative D call TRBD1 (6 bases). Germline loops: CDR1 MNHEY, CDR2 SMNVEV (reference sequence). The CDR3 sequence is 16 residues long. V was pared by 6 bases and J by 5 bases, with 23 bases between. CDR3 region: CASSSVQGQRFHEQYF. DNA of the CDR3: TGTGCCAGCAGCTCTGTGCAGGGGCAAAGGTTCCACGAGCAGTACTTC.

The chain carries TRBV5-1 and TRBJ2-5; 7 bases match TRBD2. V shed 0 bases and J 5 bases; nucleotides not matched to a gene: 13. Germline lookup yields CDR1 SGHRS and CDR2 YFSETQ. The length of the CDR3 is 17 residues. Here the CDR3 reads CASSLGLAAFCWETQYF. The CDR3 DNA follows: TGCGCCAGCAGCTTGGGGCTAGCGGCCTTCTGTTGGGAGACCCAGTACTTC.

The V gene is TRBV28, the J gene TRBJ2-3; 10 positions agree with TRBD1. V was pared by 7 bases and J by 2 bases, with 6 bases of the junction left unmatched. Germline-derived CDR1 and CDR2 are MDHEN and SYDVKM. This CDR3 spans 15 amino acids. In nucleotides, the CDR3 is TGTGCCAGCACCGCCGGGACAGGGGCCACAGATACGCAGTATTTT. This codes for CASTAGTGATDTQYF.

V usage is TRBV6-1 and J usage is TRBJ2-1; D gene uncertain. The CDR3 consists of 17 residues. With 1 base removed from V and 5 bases from J, the gap between germline ends came to 18 bases. Per germline, CDR1 MNHNS and CDR2 SASEGT. The CDR3 nucleotides are TGTGCCAGCAGTGAAGGCGGAAGGCTAGAGGTTAACAATGAGCAGTTCTTC. Its protein product is CASSEGGRLEVNNEQFF.

This rearrangement joins TRBV7-3 to TRBJ2-7; 8 bases are shared with TRBD1. The V gene's germline CDR1 is SGHTA and CDR2 FQGTGA. Germline trimming cut 5 bases from V and 2 bases from J; bases unmatched to any gene: 8. The CDR3 runs 15 residues. The CDR3 DNA reads TGTGCCAGCAGCCGACAGGGGCGCGCCACCTACGAGCAGTACTTC. Amino acid sequence: CASSRQGRATYEQYF.

This chain links TRBV5-6 with TRBJ1-1; D gene uncertain. V shed 1 base and J shed 1 base, with 14 bases lying between them. The germline gives CDR1 SGHDT, CDR2 YYEEEE. The CDR3 consists of 16 residues. In nucleotides, the CDR3 is TGTGCCAGCAGCTTGAGGTGGCAGACACCGAACACTGAAGCTTTCTTT. It encodes CASSLRWQTPNTEAFF. Full variable domain (missing parts from reference TRBV5-6 and TRBJ1-1): DAGVTQSPTHLIKTRGQQVTLRCSPKSGHDTVSWYQQALGQGPQFIFQYYEEEERQRGNFPDRFSGHQFPNYSSELNVNALLLGDSALYLCASSLRWQTPNTEAFFGQGTRLTVV.

This clone is a singleton in its sample. V gene TRBV28 combines with J gene TRBJ2-2, with 9 bases that match TRBD2. Germline values: CDR1 MDHEN, CDR2 SYDVKM. This CDR3 region has 21 residues. V trimming: 3 bases; J trimming: 0 bases; junction bases outside the gene matches: 17. The DNA of the CDR3 is TGTGCCAGCAGTTTCCTCTCGGTATCTAGCGGGAAGTCCTCGAACACCGGGGAGCTGTTTTTT. As protein: CASSFLSVSSGKSSNTGELFF.

The V and J genes are TRBV2 and TRBJ1-2; no clear D gene. The CDR3 sequence is 15 residues long. V lost 5 bases, J lost 3 bases, and 16 bases lay in between. CDR1 and CDR2 from the germline V gene are SNHLY and FYNNEI. CDR3 coding DNA: TGTGCCAGCAGTCAAGTTCGACCCGGGGACTATGGCTACACCTTC. Its translation: CASSQVRPGDYGYTF.

The CDR3 nucleotides read TGCGCCAGCAGCCCCGTAGGCTTCGGGGGCGGGGGAATCTACGAGCAGTACTTC. It yields the protein CASSPVGFGGGGIYEQYF. The J gene is TRBJ2-7, the V gene TRBV4-1; D is possibly TRBD2 (7 bases). CDR1 is MGHRA, CDR2 YSYEKL, per germline. The V end lost 4 bases, the J end lost 3 bases, and 25 bases lay between the germline ends. The CDR3 is 18 residues long.